This TCR beta chain was captured by sequencing in a study of a mutant IDH1 vaccine in newly diagnosed glioma. Study in general: Sex distribution of treated patients was approximately 60% male and roughly 40% female; mean age was 40.4 years.

This clone turned up a few times. What it binds is not known. Profiled with immunoSEQ multiplex PCR; TCRdb holds only in-frame clones, not every one. The table has 30,000 to 35,000 clones, 56% seen once; the top ten hold approximately 9.9%. Noted time point: week 5, during vaccination. Mutant IDH1 20-mer peptide, at 300 ug, made up each vaccine dose, with topical imiquimod. There are 14 residues in the CDR3. Per germline, CDR1 MGHRA and CDR2 YSYEKL. Trimming pared 1 base from V and 4 bases from J, leaving 11 bases between. Sequenced material: PBMCs, taken from a glioma patient whose treatment included an IDH1 peptide vaccine. The TCR comes from a woman aged 18-29 years with glioma. The V gene is TRBV4-1, the J gene TRBJ2-7, with a weak D call TRBD1 (6 bases). The CDR3 DNA reads as TGCGCCAGCAGCCAAGTCCGGGACACATACGAGCAGTACTTC. It translates to CASSQVRDTYEQYF.